This TCR beta chain was profiled in a study of T-cell reconstitution after alpha-beta-depleted transplantation in children. Whole-study results and caveats: The main origin of T-cell counts and diversity one year after transplant was newly produced T cells. Approximately two months post-transplant, alpha-beta T cells reportedly originated from several hundred expanded graft clones. The origin of high day-60 TCRbeta diversity in some patients lay in surviving recipient T cells and thymic progenitors.

Germline V gene sequence: CDR1 MDHEN, CDR2 SYDVKM. The CDR3 is made up of 12 amino acids. As for this clonotype: Antigen unknown. An end of the junction differs from the germline gene, which may be a read error.

The TCRbeta library was prepared with unique molecular identifiers. TCRdb re-called the PCR reads through MiXCR, storing one row per CDR3 protein. The sample lists about 460,000 distinct CDR3 sequences, approximately 10% seen once, with approximately 15% in the top ten. This sample comprised PBMCs, mostly from graft donor cells, obtained 180 days after TCRalphabeta/CD19-depleted stem cell transplant. This receptor was identified in a female patient between 2 and 15 years old who had a stem cell transplant for aplastic anemia, so the T cells may come from the graft donor. The J gene is TRBJ1-5, the V gene TRBV28; perhaps TRBD1 as D (5 bases). CDR3 nucleotides: TGTGCCAGCAGTCTCACCCGGGACGGCGGAAGTTTT. This gives the protein CASSLTRDGGSF.